Shown below are 8 T cell receptor beta chains from a single sample sequenced in a study of identifying expanded T cells in peripheral blood. Measured with immunoSEQ multiplex PCR; TCRdb has only the in-frame clones, and not every one. The sample includes around 120,000 clones, about four fifths of them seen just once. The sequenced sample consisted of blood. Receptors originate from a person aged 18 to 69 in good health.

The chain recombines TRBV7-2 with TRBJ2-7; D not certain. Trimming stripped 2 bases from V and 1 base from J, with 12 bases between. The V gene's germline CDR1 is SGHTA and CDR2 FQGNSA. The CDR3 is made up of 15 amino acids. In DNA, the CDR3 is TGTGCCAGCAGCTTAAGTGGGCAGTCTTCCTACGAGCAGTACTTC. It yields the protein CASSLSGQSSYEQYF.

The chain is built from TRBV6-5 and TRBJ2-1, with D possibly being TRBD1 or TRBD2 (5 bases each). The CDR3 is made up of 14 amino acids. Trimming left V 6 bases short and J 0 bases short, with 9 bases between. Looked up from germline, CDR1 is MNHEY and CDR2 is SVGAGI. Here the CDR3 DNA reads TGTGCCAGCAGGCCAGGGAGCTCCTACAATGAGCAGTTCTTC. Amino acids: CASRPGSSYNEQFF.

This clone was observed a few times. V is TRBV7-9 and J is TRBJ2-7; D is unresolved. CDR1 is SEHNR and CDR2 is FQNEAQ in the germline V gene (reference sequence). This CDR3 is 12 amino acids long. V lost 3 bases and J lost 5, with 8 bases in between. CDR3: CASSFDLHEQYF. The CDR3 region has the DNA TGTGCCAGCAGCTTCGATCTCCACGAGCAGTACTTC.

The J gene is TRBJ1-1, the V gene TRBV30; D ambiguous. There are 12 residues in the CDR3. CDR1 GTSNPN and CDR2 SVGIG come from the germline V gene (reference sequence). V lost 4 bases and J lost 0, with 6 bases in between. In DNA form, the CDR3 reads TGTGCCTGGATTCGGATGAACACTGAAGCTTTCTTT. It codes for CAWIRMNTEAFF.

This clone was counted a single time. The chain has TRBV29-1 and TRBJ1-4; no reliable D call. V lost 3 bases to trimming and J lost 10 bases, with 15 bases between them. Germline V CDR1 and CDR2: SQVTM, ANQGSEA. This CDR3 has 13 residues. The CDR3 DNA follows: TGCAGCGTTGAGGGTAGGGAAGGCGGAAAACTGTTTTTT. As protein: CSVEGREGGKLFF.

The rearrangement links TRBV30 to TRBJ1-1, with TRBD1 as a possible D gene (5 bases). Trimming shortened V by 5 bases and J by 5 bases, and 15 bases separated the two germline ends. The CDR3 loop spans 13 amino acids. Germline assignment: CDR1 GTSNPN and CDR2 SVGIG (reference sequence). CDR3 residues: CAWARGGDTEAFF. For the CDR3, the DNA is TGTGCCTGGGCCCGGGGGGGAGATACTGAAGCTTTCTTT.

The V call is TRBV4-3, the J call TRBJ2-3, with 11 positions matching TRBD2. Germline CDR1 is LGHNA and CDR2 is YSLEER. The CDR3 contains 17 residues. The J segment lost 4 bases and the V segment lost 1 base, leaving 7 bases of the junction unmatched. As DNA, the CDR3 is TGCGCCAGCAGCCAAGGTGTGTTAGCGGGGGGGCCAGATACGCAGTATTTT. It specifies CASSQGVLAGGPDTQYF.

This chain links TRBV7-8 with TRBJ2-5; D may be TRBD1 or TRBD2 (5 bases each). This CDR3 is 16 amino acids long. Germline V lookup: CDR1 SGHVS, CDR2 FQNEAQ. The V end lost 2 bases, the J end lost 0 bases, and 13 bases lay between the germline ends. The CDR3 nucleotides are TGTGCCAGCAGCTTAAGGTCGGGGACGTACCAAGAGACCCAGTACTTC. Translation: CASSLRSGTYQETQYF.